What follows are 26 T cell receptor beta chains derived from one specimen sequenced in a study of blood T cell repertoires in COVID-19. Sequencing used immunoSEQ multiplex PCR; TCRdb keeps in-frame clones, though not all of them. The sample comprises some 42,000 clones, approximately 88% of which are singletons, and roughly 0.4% rests with the top ten. The sequencing input was peripheral blood. The source of these receptors is a human donor in a cohort sampled during active COVID-19.

The chain has TRBV9 and TRBJ1-2; 8 bases line up with TRBD1. V lost 1 base to trimming and J lost 2 bases; unmatched junction nucleotides: 4. The CDR3 sequence is 15 residues long. Germline V gene data show CDR1 as SGDLS and CDR2 as YYNGEE. CDR3 residues: CASSVHTGGNYGYTF. The CDR3 DNA follows: TGTGCCAGCAGCGTACACACAGGGGGGAACTATGGCTACACCTTC.

The rearrangement uses TRBV6-6 and TRBJ1-2, with 7 bases matching TRBD1. CDR3 length equals 15 residues. With 8 bases clipped from V and 6 bases from J, the junction kept 15 bases outside the gene matches. Germline loops: CDR1 MNHNY, CDR2 SVGAGI (reference sequence). The CDR3 sequence: CASGSRGEFRDGYTF. The CDR3, as DNA: TGTGCCAGCGGGTCCAGGGGGGAGTTTCGTGATGGCTACACCTTC.

The J gene is TRBJ2-3, the V gene TRBV19; weak D call: TRBD1 (5 bases). With 1 base removed from V and 0 bases from J, the gap between germline ends came to 8 bases. The CDR3 sequence is 15 residues long. Germline V CDR1 and CDR2: LNHDA, SQIVND (reference sequence). CDR3 sequence (DNA): TGTGCCAGTAGTATAGGTAGGGGAAGCACAGATACGCAGTATTTT. This sequence encodes CASSIGRGSTDTQYF.

The chain employs TRBV6-5 and TRBJ1-4; weak D call: TRBD1 (5 bases). The CDR3 sequence is 12 residues long. The germline gives CDR1 MNHEY, CDR2 SVGAGI. Trimming removed 8 bases from V and 4 bases from J, with 8 bases in between. CDR3 sequence: CASGGDNEKLFF. In nucleotides, the CDR3 is TGTGCCAGCGGGGGGGATAATGAAAAACTGTTTTTT.

DNA of the CDR3: TGTGCCAGCAGCTTGTGGGCGGGGGGCTACACCTTC. This sequence encodes CASSLWAGGYTF. V is TRBV5-6 and J is TRBJ1-2; D remains ambiguous. V gave up 1 base and J gave up 8 bases, with 9 bases separating them. The CDR3 is 12 residues long. Germline V CDR1 and CDR2: SGHDT, YYEEEE.

A single count supports this clone. The chain combines TRBV15 with TRBJ1-1; no clear D. The CDR3 is made up of 15 amino acids. Germline CDR1 and CDR2: LNHNV and YYDKDF (reference sequence). V lost 1 base and J 5 bases, leaving 14 bases between the germline ends. This CDR3 is CATSRGPGGSTEAFF. For the CDR3, the DNA is TGTGCCACCAGCAGAGGTCCGGGAGGTTCAACTGAAGCTTTCTTT.

The rearrangement uses TRBV4-3 and TRBJ1-6; D is perhaps TRBD1 (6 bases). Germline V lookup: CDR1 LGHNA, CDR2 YSLEER. The ends were cut back, 0 bases at V and 6 bases at J, with 12 bases in the middle. The CDR3 extends over 16 amino acids. The DNA of the CDR3 is TGCGCCAGCAGCCAAGATAGAGGGGGATCTAATTCACCCCTCCACTTT. This translates into CASSQDRGGSNSPLHF.

CDR3 amino acids: CASSLEGVWGYTF. Written as DNA, the CDR3 is TGTGCCAGCAGCTTAGAAGGGGTCTGGGGCTACACCTTC. This chain joins TRBV7-9 and TRBJ1-2, with D possibly being TRBD1 (5 bases). The CDR3 totals 13 residues. V was cut by 1 base and J by 8 bases, with 11 bases left in between. The germline CDR1 and CDR2 sequences are SEHNR and FQNEAQ (reference sequence).

This sequence joins TRBV5-6 and TRBJ1-2; a possible D gene is TRBD1 (6 bases). V was trimmed by 2 bases and J by 2 bases, leaving 7 bases between them. The CDR3 sequence is 13 residues long. The germline CDR1 and CDR2 sequences are SGHDT and YYEEEE. The CDR3 nucleotides read TGTGCCAGCAGCTTTGGACAGAACTATGGCTACACCTTC. Translated: CASSFGQNYGYTF.

V is TRBV7-8 and J is TRBJ1-1; a weak D match, TRBD1 (6 bases). CDR3 length: 14 amino acids. Between the trimmed V and J ends, which lost 9 bases and 2 bases, there was a span of 16 bases. Germline V gene sequence: CDR1 SGHVS, CDR2 FQNEAQ. This CDR3 is CASGFGTSNTEAFF. CDR3 sequence (DNA): TGTGCCAGTGGATTCGGGACATCAAACACTGAAGCTTTCTTT.

This clone appeared a few times. V and J are TRBV6-5 and TRBJ2-7; TRBD1 is a possible D gene (5 bases). The V end lost 6 bases, the J end lost 4 bases, and 19 bases lay between the germline ends. There are 15 residues in the CDR3. Germline assignment: CDR1 MNHEY and CDR2 SVGAGI. As DNA, the CDR3 is TGTGCCAGCAGATTCCTCCCGACAGAAAGATACGAGCAGTACTTC. Translated: CASRFLPTERYEQYF.

The genes are TRBV19 and TRBJ1-5; D is possibly TRBD1 (5 bases). V lost 6 bases and J 3 bases, leaving 12 bases between the germline ends. Germline loops: CDR1 LNHDA, CDR2 SQIVND (reference sequence). The CDR3 has 14 amino acids. CDR3 nucleotide sequence: TGTGCCAGTAGCCCAGACAGCTCCAATCAGCCCCAGCATTTT. Protein sequence: CASSPDSSNQPQHF. The full variable domain, its missing parts supplied by reference TRBV19 and TRBJ1-5, is DGGITQSPKYLFRKEGQNVTLSCEQNLNHDAMYWYRQDPGQGLRLIYYSQIVNDFQKGDIAEGYSVSREKKESFPLTVTSAQKNPTAFYLCASSPDSSNQPQHFGDGTRLSIL.

This chain connects TRBV5-8 to TRBJ1-2; 9 nucleotides match TRBD1. CDR3 length: 16 amino acids. The V gene's germline CDR1 is SGHTS and CDR2 YDEGEE. V dropped 3 bases and J dropped 8; count of bases not matched to a gene: 14. CDR3 sequence (DNA): TGTGCCAGCAGCTCGACCGGGACAGGGTATTTAGCGGGCTACACCTTC. The encoded protein is CASSSTGTGYLAGYTF.

The chain carries TRBV12-3 or TRBV12-4 and TRBJ1-1, with 7 bases aligning to TRBD1. The CDR3 spans 13 residues. V shed 6 bases and J 5 bases; nucleotides not matched to a gene: 6. CDR3 DNA sequence: TGTGCCAGCAGCAGGGACAGTTGGACTGAAGCTTTCTTT. Translated, it gives CASSRDSWTEAFF.

V gene TRBV12-3 or TRBV12-4 combines with J gene TRBJ1-2; D perhaps matches TRBD1 (5 bases). The CDR3 length is 13 residues. V gave up 2 bases and J gave up 6 bases, with 10 bases separating them. CDR3 DNA sequence: TGTGCCAGCAGTTTAACAGGTCTCAATGGCTACACCTTC. Translation gives CASSLTGLNGYTF.

V is TRBV10-3 and J is TRBJ1-5; D unclear. CDR1 is ENHRY and CDR2 is SYGVKD in the germline V gene. Trimming shortened V by 6 bases and J by 2 bases, and 5 bases separated the two germline ends. The CDR3 is 12 residues long. CDR3 in amino acids: CAISQGNQPQHF. CDR3 sequence (DNA): TGTGCCATCAGCCAGGGCAATCAGCCCCAGCATTTT.

This clone was detected once. The chain combines TRBV27 with TRBJ1-5; D may be TRBD1 (6 bases). From germline, CDR1 is MNHEY and CDR2 SMNVEV (reference sequence). Trimming took 4 bases from V and 5 from J, leaving 12 bases between them. There are 14 residues in the CDR3. CDR3 bases: TGTGCCAGCAGTTCCACAGGGTTCGATCAGCCCCAGCATTTT. This sequence encodes CASSSTGFDQPQHF.

V gene TRBV19 combines with J gene TRBJ2-7, with D maybe TRBD1 (6 bases). The CDR3 runs 17 residues. CDR1 and CDR2 (germline): LNHDA, SQIVND (reference sequence). Trimming shortened V by 4 bases and J by 7 bases, and 26 bases separated the two germline ends. CDR3 coding DNA: TGTGCCAGTAGTAGGATAGTAACAGGGTTAAGAGGGTGGGAGCAGTACTTC. As protein: CASSRIVTGLRGWEQYF.

The rearrangement joins TRBV27 to TRBJ1-5; 7 bases are shared with TRBD1. CDR1 MNHEY and CDR2 SMNVEV come from the germline V gene (reference sequence). The CDR3 loop spans 13 amino acids. The trim removed 3 bases at V and 9 bases at J, leaving 5 bases unmatched. DNA for the CDR3: TGTGCCAGCAGTTTGACAGGGAACAGGCCCCAGCATTTT. Its translation is CASSLTGNRPQHF.

This chain joins TRBV7-2 and TRBJ1-6; 10 bases map to TRBD1. CDR1 is SGHTA and CDR2 is FQGNSA in the germline V gene. The V segment lost 4 bases and the J segment 10 bases; nucleotides outside the gene matches: 4. This CDR3 region has 14 residues. CDR3 residues: CASSSGTGVSPLHF. The CDR3 coding sequence is TGTGCCAGCAGCTCCGGGACAGGGGTCTCACCCCTCCACTTT.

This clone showed up just a few times. The chain couples TRBV19 to TRBJ1-5, with D hard to call. CDR3 length: 14 amino acids. The germline gives CDR1 LNHDA, CDR2 SQIVND (reference sequence). The V gene lost 3 bases and the J gene lost 1 base, with 7 bases spanning the gap. DNA of the CDR3: TGTGCCAGTAGTATTTATCAGAGCAATCAGCCCCAGCATTTT. Translation: CASSIYQSNQPQHF.

Written as DNA, the CDR3 is TGCGCCAGCAGCCAAGATGGGGACTTAAAGTTAGAGACCCAGTACTTC. It specifies CASSQDGDLKLETQYF. The rearrangement links TRBV4-3 to TRBJ2-5; D possibly corresponds to TRBD2 (6 bases). Per germline, CDR1 LGHNA and CDR2 YSLEER. The CDR3 spans 16 residues. Trimming left V 0 bases short and J 4 bases short, with 15 bases between.

The genes are TRBV6-2 or TRBV6-3 and TRBJ1-1, with TRBD1 matching over 9 bases. CDR3 size: 13 residues. Germline CDR1 is MNHEY and CDR2 is SVGEGT. The J segment lost 7 bases and the V segment lost 5 bases, leaving 5 bases of the junction unmatched. The CDR3 protein is CASSPQGAGEAFF. The CDR3 DNA follows: TGTGCCAGCAGTCCACAGGGGGCGGGTGAAGCTTTCTTT.

The V call is TRBV9, the J call TRBJ2-7; tentatively, D is TRBD2 (5 bases). V was pared by 0 bases and J by 3 bases, with 13 bases between. This CDR3 region has 15 residues. Germline V CDR1 and CDR2: SGDLS, YYNGEE. The CDR3 coding sequence is TGTGCCAGCAGCGTAGGAGGGCCAACGGTCTACGAGCAGTACTTC. This translates into CASSVGGPTVYEQYF.

The chain carries TRBV9 and TRBJ1-2, with 7 positions matching TRBD1. V lost 3 bases and J lost 6; bases outside the gene matches: 8. In germline, CDR1 is SGDLS, CDR2 YYNGEE. There are 14 residues in the CDR3. The chain's CDR3 is CASSATPGTDGYTF. In DNA form, the CDR3 reads TGTGCCAGCAGCGCAACCCCCGGGACAGATGGCTACACCTTC.

The genes are TRBV19 and TRBJ1-1, with 8 bases fitting TRBD1. Trimming at V came to 0 bases and at J to 10 bases, leaving 10 bases not matched to a gene. CDR1 and CDR2 (germline): LNHDA, SQIVND (reference sequence). The CDR3 covers 15 residues. CDR3 coding DNA: TGTGCCAGTAGTATAGACCAGGGGGCTAGAAGTGGAGCTTTCTTT. It is translated as CASSIDQGARSGAFF.